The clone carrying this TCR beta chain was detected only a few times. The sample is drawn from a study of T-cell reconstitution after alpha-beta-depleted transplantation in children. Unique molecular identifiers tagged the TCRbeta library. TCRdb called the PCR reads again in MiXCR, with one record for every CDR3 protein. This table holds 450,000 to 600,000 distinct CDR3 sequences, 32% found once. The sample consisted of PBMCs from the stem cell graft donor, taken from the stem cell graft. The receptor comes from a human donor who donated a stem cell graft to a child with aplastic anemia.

For the CDR3, the DNA is TGCAGTGCTAGAGATCTGGGTACAGAACAATACGAGCAGTACGTC. Translating it yields CSARDLGTEQYEQYV. J is TRBJ2-7 and V is TRBV20-1; D call uncertain. Germline CDR1 reads DFQATT; CDR2 reads SNEGSKA (reference sequence). The CDR3 length is 15 residues. Trimming removed 0 bases from V and 4 bases from J, with 16 bases in between.